The 17 T cell receptor beta chains below were found in one sample sequenced in a study of blood T cell repertoires in COVID-19. The table came from immunoSEQ multiplex PCR; TCRdb's copy has only in-frame clones and leaves some out. The sample contains roughly 430,000 clones, around 90% of which appear only once. The sample consisted of PBMCs or T cells enriched from blood (not recorded which). The origin of the receptors is a woman aged 40 to 49 with acute COVID-19.

The chain is built from TRBV6-1 and TRBJ2-1; TRBD1 agrees at 10 bases. The CDR3 spans 19 residues. Unmatched junction bases numbered 11, after V lost 3 bases and J lost 0 bases. Per germline, CDR1 MNHNS and CDR2 SASEGT. Here the CDR3 DNA reads TGTGCCAGCAGTGACGGACAGGGGGTGTGGGGGAGCTCCTACAATGAGCAGTTCTTC. Translation gives CASSDGQGVWGSSYNEQFF.

The chain joins TRBV30 to TRBJ2-4, with 10 positions matching TRBD1. V lost 4 bases and J lost 7; bases outside the gene matches: 7. Germline V gives CDR1 GTSNPN, CDR2 SVGIG (reference sequence). The CDR3 length is 14 residues. CDR3: CAWKPGQGTNIQYF. CDR3 DNA sequence: TGTGCCTGGAAACCGGGACAGGGGACCAACATTCAGTACTTC.

The rearrangement uses TRBV30 and TRBJ1-6; 9 nucleotides match TRBD1. V dropped 3 bases and J dropped 4; count of bases not matched to a gene: 7. The V gene's germline CDR1 is GTSNPN and CDR2 SVGIG (reference sequence). There are 16 residues in the CDR3. The DNA for the CDR3 is TGTGCCTGGAGCCCCGACAGGGGGAATTATAATTCACCCCTCCACTTT. This gives the protein CAWSPDRGNYNSPLHF.

The rearrangement uses TRBV7-8 and TRBJ1-2, with D unresolved. The CDR3 has 16 amino acids. From germline, CDR1 is SGHVS and CDR2 FQNEAQ. Deletions cut 1 base from V and 0 bases from J, with 12 bases between. CDR3 sequence: CASSLVGGPANYGYTF. CDR3 sequence (DNA): TGTGCCAGCAGCTTAGTTGGAGGGCCAGCTAACTATGGCTACACCTTC.

J is TRBJ2-6 and V is TRBV27, with TRBD2 identical over 7 bases. V gave up 8 bases and J gave up 0 bases; unmatched junction bases: 7. Per germline, CDR1 MNHEY and CDR2 SMNVEV (reference sequence). The CDR3 spans 16 residues. CDR3 DNA sequence: TGTGCCAGCGGGGGGGTACTCAGCTCTGGGGCCAACGTCCTGACTTTC. This sequence encodes CASGGVLSSGANVLTF.

The V and J genes are TRBV29-1 and TRBJ2-3, with 10 bases fitting TRBD1. CDR1 SQVTM and CDR2 ANQGSEA come from the germline V gene. The CDR3 runs to 16 residues. Trimming took 1 base from V and 0 from J; bases not matched to a gene: 4. The CDR3 is CSVEGDRGRSTDTQYF. CDR3 bases: TGCAGCGTTGAAGGCGACAGGGGGCGAAGCACAGATACGCAGTATTTT.

The chain employs TRBV6-1 and TRBJ1-5; TRBD1 might be the D (6 bases). V dropped 1 base and J dropped 7 bases, with 11 bases sitting between them. The CDR3 is 14 residues long. Germline V lookup: CDR1 MNHNS, CDR2 SASEGT. The CDR3 here is CASSEDRAGQPQHF. Written as DNA, the CDR3 is TGTGCCAGCAGTGAAGACAGGGCCGGACAGCCCCAGCATTTT.

This clone was recorded only once. The chain joins TRBV5-1 to TRBJ2-5, with 10 bases identical to TRBD1. This CDR3 spans 15 amino acids. The V segment lost 3 bases and the J segment 5 bases; nucleotides outside the gene matches: 7. Germline CDR1 is SGHRS and CDR2 is YFSETQ. CDR3 in DNA: TGCGCCAGCAGCTACCGCGGACAGGGGGAGGAGACCCAGTACTTC. Its protein is CASSYRGQGEETQYF. Full variable domain (rest looked up from reference TRBV5-1 and TRBJ2-5): KAGVTQTPRYLIKTRGQQVTLSCSPISGHRSVSWYQQTPGQGLQFLFEYFSETQRNKGNFPGRFSGRQFSNSRSEMNVSTLELGDSALYLCASSYRGQGEETQYFGPGTRLLVL.

The rearrangement joins TRBV5-1 to TRBJ1-4; possible D gene TRBD1, 6 bases. Trimming pared 0 bases from V and 8 bases from J, leaving 17 bases between. The CDR3 is 16 amino acids. The germline CDR1 and CDR2 sequences are SGHRS and YFSETQ. The CDR3, as DNA: TGCGCCAGCAGCTTGGCCCCGGGACAATCGGCGGAAAAACTGTTTTTT. It yields the protein CASSLAPGQSAEKLFF.

V usage is TRBV9 and J usage is TRBJ2-3; a possible D gene is TRBD2 (5 bases). Trimming shortened V by 2 bases and J by 0 bases, and 13 bases separated the two germline ends. Germline lookup yields CDR1 SGDLS and CDR2 YYNGEE. The CDR3 totals 16 residues. Here the CDR3 DNA reads TGTGCCAGCAGCGTGGGTTCTCGGACTAGCACAGATACGCAGTATTTT. Amino acid sequence: CASSVGSRTSTDTQYF.

The CDR3 DNA reads as TGCAGCGTTGAGAAAACCGGGACAGGGGGCTTGGATGAGCAGTTCTTC. Its translation: CSVEKTGTGGLDEQFF. The genes are TRBV29-1 and TRBJ2-1; 12 positions agree with TRBD1. Trimming cost V 3 bases and J 8 bases; bases outside gene matches: 11. This CDR3 region has 16 residues. CDR1 is SQVTM and CDR2 is ANQGSEA in the germline V gene.

V usage is TRBV5-1 and J usage is TRBJ2-1; the D is unclear. From germline, CDR1 is SGHRS and CDR2 YFSETQ. Trimming cost V 0 bases and J 2 bases, with 9 bases left between them. The CDR3 consists of 15 residues. The CDR3 region is CASSLEWAPYNEQFF. Written as DNA, the CDR3 is TGCGCCAGCAGCTTGGAGTGGGCGCCCTACAATGAGCAGTTCTTC.

The chain combines TRBV4-1 with TRBJ1-6; 9 bases match TRBD1. The junction had 7 bases not matched to a gene; V was cut back by 0 bases and J by 4 bases. CDR1 MGHRA and CDR2 YSYEKL come from the germline V gene. This CDR3 contains 18 residues. The CDR3 DNA sequence: TGCGCCAGCAGCCAAGAAAGGACAGGGGCGATATATAATTCACCCCTCCACTTT. Translation: CASSQERTGAIYNSPLHF.

The chain combines TRBV9 with TRBJ2-1, with 8 positions matching TRBD1. V lost 3 bases to trimming and J lost 7 bases; unmatched junction nucleotides: 6. The CDR3 is 14 amino acids. Germline CDR1 is SGDLS and CDR2 is YYNGEE. The CDR3 spells CASSATGTGNEQFF. CDR3 DNA: TGTGCCAGCAGCGCCACCGGGACAGGAAATGAGCAGTTCTTC.

V gene TRBV6-5 combines with J gene TRBJ2-7, with TRBD2 matching 9 bases. This CDR3 region has 16 residues. CDR1 is MNHEY, CDR2 SVGAGI, per germline. Losses at the gene ends were 0 bases for V and 4 bases for J; bases not matched to a gene: 7. The CDR3 spells CASSYSNAGGQYEQYF. The CDR3 nucleotides read TGTGCCAGCAGTTACTCAAACGCGGGGGGGCAATACGAGCAGTACTTC.

This chain uses TRBV6-5 with TRBJ1-5; D gene unclear. CDR1 is MNHEY and CDR2 is SVGAGI in the germline V gene. Trimming removed 7 bases at V and 0 bases at J, with 13 bases between. The CDR3 totals 15 residues. CDR3 residues: CASIPEEPSNQPQHF. CDR3 DNA sequence: TGTGCCAGCATCCCCGAGGAGCCTAGCAATCAGCCCCAGCATTTT.

The chain couples TRBV19 to TRBJ2-2, with 9 bases lining up with TRBD2. V dropped 6 bases and J dropped 3; count of bases not matched to a gene: 11. This CDR3 has 17 residues. The germline V gene has CDR1 LNHDA and CDR2 SQIVND (reference sequence). The CDR3 DNA sequence: TGTGCCAGTAGGCCCCTGAGCGGGGGGCAGGACACCGGGGAGCTGTTTTTT. It codes for CASRPLSGGQDTGELFF.